These 25 T cell receptor beta chains were sequenced from one sample in a study of early T cells in non-severe SARS-CoV-2 infection (dated by TCRdb to 2020 to 2023). Libraries were prepared through 5' RACE. The instrument given in TCRdb is NextSeq 500. Using fastp at Q25 and MiXCR, TCRdb reprocessed the public reads and kept productive beta chains. Duplicate CDR3 protein sequences are folded into a single record with the most common DNA and genes. This sample lists around 76,000 distinct CDR3 sequences; around 15% were detected once. The ten largest clonotypes hold roughly 4.3% of the sample. The sequences come from whole blood, collected at baseline. The receptors stem from an adult who was a healthcare worker with PCR-confirmed SARS-CoV-2 infection or an uninfected control (not recorded which).

The J gene is TRBJ1-5, the V gene TRBV3-1; D is undetermined. The V gene lost 3 bases and the J gene lost 7 bases, with 10 bases spanning the gap. The CDR3 has 13 amino acids. CDR1 is LGHDT, CDR2 YNNKEL, per germline (reference sequence). CDR3 nucleotide sequence: TGTGCCAGCAGCCAGGCCCGGACCCAGCCCCAGCATTTT. Amino acids: CASSQARTQPQHF.

Only a few counts were recorded for this clonotype. V gene TRBV21-1 combines with J gene TRBJ2-7; TRBD1, the table's D call, was not compared with the DNA. TRBV21-1 is given as a pseudogene. This CDR3 contains 15 residues. This CDR3 is CASSKERRQPYEQYF. CDR3 nucleotides: TGTGCCAGCAGCAAAGAACGAAGACAGCCCTACGAGCAGTACTTC.

This clonotype has more than one count but fewer than ten. The chain is built from TRBV27 and TRBJ2-1; D is ambiguous. The V end lost 5 bases, the J end lost 0 bases, and 11 bases lay between the germline ends. Germline assignment: CDR1 MNHEY and CDR2 SMNVEV (reference sequence). This CDR3 contains 15 residues. The CDR3 spells CASSTSQSSYNEQFF. In DNA, the CDR3 is TGTGCCAGCAGTACCTCACAGAGCTCCTACAATGAGCAGTTCTTC.

The chain is built from TRBV9 and TRBJ2-7, with TRBD1 identical over 7 bases. V gave up 0 bases and J gave up 0 bases; unmatched junction bases: 9. CDR3 size: 17 residues. Germline CDR1 reads SGDLS; CDR2 reads YYNGEE. The CDR3 coding sequence is TGTGCCAGCAGCGTAGACCCCCTGGACAGGCCCTCCTACGAGCAGTACTTC. Translated, it gives CASSVDPLDRPSYEQYF.

This clonotype was seen at least ten times. V usage is TRBV27 and J usage is TRBJ1-1; 8 nucleotides match TRBD1. The CDR3 has 12 residues. Trimming cost V 4 bases and J 10 bases; bases outside gene matches: 5. Germline loops: CDR1 MNHEY, CDR2 SMNVEV (reference sequence). The CDR3, as DNA: TGTGCCAGCAGTTCCCGGACAGGGATAGCTTTCTTT. Translating it yields CASSSRTGIAFF.

This clonotype was seen more than once but under ten times. The chain combines TRBV30 with TRBJ2-7, with TRBD1 identical over 8 bases. The CDR3 covers 12 residues. Unmatched junction bases numbered 1, after V lost 2 bases and J lost 4 bases. Germline assignment: CDR1 GTSNPN and CDR2 SVGIG (reference sequence). CDR3 sequence: CAWSRDRYEQYF. The CDR3 DNA follows: TGTGCCTGGAGTCGGGACAGGTACGAGCAGTACTTC. Full variable domain (rest looked up from reference TRBV30 and TRBJ2-7): SQTIHQWPATLVQPVGSPLSLECTVEGTSNPNLYWYRQAAGRGLQLLFYSVGIGQISSEVPQNLSASRPQDRQFILSSKKLLLSDSGFYLCAWSRDRYEQYFGPGTRLTVT.

This clonotype was recorded a few times. The chain carries TRBV2 and TRBJ1-2, with D unresolved. The V and J ends lost 6 bases and 5 bases respectively, with 13 bases between them. Per the germline V gene, CDR1 is SNHLY and CDR2 is FYNNEI. The length of the CDR3 is 13 residues. The DNA of the CDR3 is TGTGCCAGCAGGATCCGGGAGACATATGGCTACACCTTC. Its translation: CASRIRETYGYTF.

This clonotype has a count of ten or more. V gene TRBV2 combines with J gene TRBJ1-1; D unclear. Deletions cut 7 bases from V and 0 bases from J, with 12 bases between. Germline V lookup: CDR1 SNHLY, CDR2 FYNNEI. CDR3 length: 14 amino acids. In nucleotides, the CDR3 is TGTGCCAGCATTCTTGGAGAAATGAACACTGAAGCTTTCTTT. Its translation is CASILGEMNTEAFF.

The rearrangement links TRBV9 to TRBJ2-1; TRBD2 matches 12 bases. This CDR3 contains 15 residues. J was trimmed by 9 bases and V by 0 bases; bases with no gene match: 4. Germline V lookup: CDR1 SGDLS, CDR2 YYNGEE. The CDR3 region is CASSVGPSGRGEQFF. Here the CDR3 DNA reads TGTGCCAGCAGCGTAGGACCTAGCGGGAGGGGTGAGCAGTTCTTC. The variable domain in full, with the rest retrieved from reference TRBV9 and TRBJ2-1, is DSGVTQTPKHLITATGQRVTLRCSPRSGDLSVYWYQQSLDQGLQFLIQYYNGEERAKGNILERFSAQQFPDLHSELNLSSLELGDSALYFCASSVGPSGRGEQFFGPGTRLTVL.

The V and J genes are TRBV6-2 or TRBV6-3 and TRBJ2-7; the match to TRBD1 covers 8 bases. Germline V lookup: CDR1 MNHEY, CDR2 SVGEGT. Germline trimming cut 9 bases from V and 0 bases from J; bases unmatched to any gene: 10. The CDR3 consists of 15 residues. CDR3 DNA: TGTGCCAGTCTACGACAGGGGAGGTTCTCCTACGAGCAGTACTTC. Translated, it gives CASLRQGRFSYEQYF.

The chain's CDR3 is CASSPTVMNTEAFF. CDR3 DNA: TGTGCCAGCAGTCCGACAGTCATGAACACTGAAGCTTTCTTT. This rearrangement joins TRBV6-2 or TRBV6-3 to TRBJ1-1, with a weak D call TRBD1 (5 bases). In germline, CDR1 is MNHEY, CDR2 SVGEGT. The V end lost 5 bases, the J end lost 0 bases, and 10 bases lay between the germline ends. The CDR3 is 14 residues long.

The chain couples TRBV6-1 to TRBJ1-2; 12 nucleotides agree with TRBD1. CDR1 MNHNS and CDR2 SASEGT come from the germline V gene. Unmatched junction bases numbered 11, after V lost 8 bases and J lost 4 bases. The CDR3 runs 16 residues. This chain's CDR3 is CASRGQGAQGGYGYTF. CDR3 in DNA: TGTGCCAGCCGGGGACAGGGGGCGCAGGGAGGCTATGGCTACACCTTC.

The sample holds many counts of this clonotype. V and J are TRBV5-4 and TRBJ2-6, with D uncertain. The germline CDR1 and CDR2 sequences are SGHNT and YYREEE (reference sequence). The germline V and J ends were trimmed by 3 bases and 0 bases, with 7 bases remaining between them. The CDR3 spans 15 residues. CDR3 coding DNA: TGTGCCAGCAGCTCCCCGGGCTCTGGGGCCAACGTCCTGACTTTC. It is translated as CASSSPGSGANVLTF.

The rearrangement joins TRBV7-9 to TRBJ2-7; tentatively, D is TRBD2 (6 bases). The CDR3 has 14 amino acids. The germline V gene encodes CDR1 SEHNR and CDR2 FQNEAQ (reference sequence). V lost 4 bases to trimming and J lost 4 bases, with 14 bases between them. CDR3 region: CASSSPGTWYEQYF. The CDR3 DNA reads as TGTGCCAGCAGCTCCCCCGGGACTTGGTACGAGCAGTACTTC.

This clonotype was found many times. The chain couples TRBV7-9 to TRBJ2-2, with D maybe TRBD2 (5 bases). This CDR3 spans 13 amino acids. Germline lookup yields CDR1 SEHNR and CDR2 FQNEAQ (reference sequence). With 5 bases removed from V and 4 bases from J, the gap between germline ends came to 8 bases. This CDR3 reads CASSPRVTGELFF. CDR3 coding DNA: TGTGCCAGCAGCCCGAGGGTCACCGGGGAGCTGTTTTTT.

This clonotype was observed a few times. This chain joins TRBV14 and TRBJ1-3; TRBD1 might be the D (5 bases). Germline CDR1 and CDR2: SGHDN and FVKESK. V was clipped by 0 bases and J by 4 bases, with 10 bases between them. There are 15 residues in the CDR3. CDR3: CASSQEWTRGNTIYF. CDR3 coding DNA: TGTGCCAGCAGCCAAGAGTGGACACGCGGAAACACCATATATTTT.

This clonotype was detected many times. This chain connects TRBV24-1 to TRBJ2-3; D is possibly TRBD2 (5 bases). The V end lost 7 bases, the J end lost 2 bases, and 18 bases lay between the germline ends. Germline values: CDR1 KGHDR, CDR2 SFDVKD. The CDR3 runs 16 residues. The CDR3 sequence is CATSFSGKSATDTQYF. The CDR3 region has the DNA TGTGCCACCAGCTTCTCCGGGAAATCCGCCACAGATACGCAGTATTTT.

The rearrangement joins TRBV15 to TRBJ1-2, with a possible D match to TRBD1 (5 bases). This CDR3 comprises 12 residues. Per the germline V gene, CDR1 is LNHNV and CDR2 is YYDKDF (reference sequence). V lost 5 bases, J lost 2 bases, and 6 bases lay in between. CDR3 in amino acids: CATSPGNYGYTF. Here the CDR3 DNA reads TGTGCCACCAGCCCAGGGAACTATGGCTACACCTTC.

This clonotype was detected many times. The chain carries TRBV11-2 and TRBJ2-1, with a weak D call TRBD2 (5 bases). CDR3 length equals 15 residues. Looked up from germline, CDR1 is SGHAT and CDR2 is FQNNGV. The V and J ends lost 2 bases and 7 bases respectively, with 15 bases between them. The DNA of the CDR3 is TGTGCCAGCAGCTTACGGACGGGAAAGGCGAATGAGCAGTTCTTC. Its translation is CASSLRTGKANEQFF.

The chain couples TRBV28 to TRBJ2-7, with D perhaps TRBD2 (5 bases). Germline V gene data show CDR1 as MDHEN and CDR2 as SYDVKM. V was pared by 5 bases and J by 5 bases, with 16 bases between. The CDR3 is 14 amino acids. The CDR3 spells CASSPPLLGHEQYF. The CDR3 nucleotides are TGTGCCAGCAGTCCCCCGCTACTAGGCCACGAGCAGTACTTC.

In its sample, this clonotype was seen many times. This rearrangement joins TRBV12-3 or TRBV12-4 to TRBJ2-5; possibly TRBD2 for D (7 bases). Between the trimmed V and J ends, which lost 5 bases and 4 bases, there was a span of 14 bases. This CDR3 region has 14 residues. The CDR3 here is CASSPTGRGETQYF. CDR3 nucleotides: TGTGCCAGCAGTCCCACAGGGAGGGGAGAGACCCAGTACTTC.

This clonotype occurred a few times. The chain links TRBV5-5 to TRBJ2-1; the D is unclear. CDR3 length: 12 residues. The germline V and J ends were trimmed by 3 bases and 9 bases, with 10 bases remaining between them. CDR1 is SGHKS, CDR2 YYEKEE, per germline (reference sequence). The CDR3 nucleotides read TGTGCCAGCAGCTGGTCGGGCTTTGAGCAGTTCTTC. It specifies CASSWSGFEQFF.

V usage is TRBV5-4 and J usage is TRBJ2-7; D could derive from TRBD1 or TRBD2 (5 bases each). CDR1 SGHNT and CDR2 YYREEE come from the germline V gene (reference sequence). There are 16 residues in the CDR3. Trimming cost V 4 bases and J 6 bases, with 23 bases left between them. CDR3 protein: CASSPRGRDQWREQYF. DNA for the CDR3: TGTGCCAGCAGCCCCCGGGGCAGGGATCAATGGCGCGAGCAGTACTTC. The entire variable domain, with the rest obtained from reference TRBV5-4 and TRBJ2-7, is as follows: ETGVTQSPTHLIKTRGQQVTLRCSSQSGHNTVSWYQQALGQGPQFIFQYYREEENGRGNFPPRFSGLQFPNYSSELNVNALELDDSALYLCASSPRGRDQWREQYFGPGTRLTVT.

This clonotype was picked up many times. The genes are TRBV7-2 and TRBJ2-3; D possibly uses TRBD1 or TRBD2 (5 bases each). Germline CDR1 reads SGHTA; CDR2 reads FQGNSA. The CDR3 is made up of 13 amino acids. Trimming removed 4 bases at V and 4 bases at J, with 9 bases between. The CDR3 reads CASSSQGADTQYF. The CDR3 DNA follows: TGTGCCAGCAGCTCGCAGGGAGCAGATACGCAGTATTTT.

A few counts support this clonotype. The genes are TRBV5-5 and TRBJ2-5; 14 nucleotides line up with TRBD2. This CDR3 spans 18 amino acids. The V gene's germline CDR1 is SGHKS and CDR2 YYEKEE (reference sequence). Germline trimming cut 4 bases from V and 1 base from J; bases unmatched to any gene: 9. CDR3 loop: CASSPGLAGGGSQETQYF. The CDR3 DNA sequence: TGTGCCAGCAGCCCCGGACTAGCGGGAGGAGGGAGCCAAGAGACCCAGTACTTC.